Shown below are 20 T cell receptor beta chains from a single sample sequenced in a study of T cells in women clearing cervical HPV infection (dated by TCRdb to 2016 to 2018). Library preparation used the immunoSEQ multiplex PCR assay. The table comes from immuneACCESS by way of TCRdb, which keeps in-frame sequences with V and J called. Part of the clones is missing from these tables; in studies checked, under half for an unresolved V gene and the rest for unknown reasons. This sample's table carries 20,000 or so clones. The ten largest clonotypes hold over 9% of the sample. Sequencing was done on a sample of blood buffy coat. The receptors here all came from a woman aged 18-70 years with a cervical HPV16 infection that either progressed to CIN3+ or cleared (not recorded which).

As to this clone: Read sequence stops 3 residues before the CDR3 end, and the germline J gene provides the missing end. The chain joins TRBV7-9 to TRBJ2-4; tentative D call: TRBD1 (6 bases). The CDR3 has 15 residues. The germline gives CDR1 SEHNR, CDR2 FQNEAQ (reference sequence). The sequenced CDR3 bases are TGTGCCAGCAGTTTCCTAGGACAGACCAACTATGGT. Protein sequence: CASSFLGQTNYG. Given in full, the CDR3 is CASSFLGQTNYGQYF.

Regarding this clone: The observed sequence ends 3 residues before the CDR3 terminus, with the missing tail filled in from the germline J gene. The gene calls are TRBV18 and TRBJ1-4, with D uncertain. Trimming shortened V by 6 bases and J by 8 bases, and 19 bases separated the two germline ends. Germline values: CDR1 KGHSH, CDR2 LQKENI. This CDR3 region has 15 residues. The DNA read from the CDR3 is TGTGCCAGCTCCCCAGGCGTCACGGGTGACGAAAAA. Protein: CASSPGVTGDEK. The complete CDR3 sequence is CASSPGVTGDEKLFF.

A note on this clone: The read ends 3 residues before the CDR3 terminus; that terminus is restored from the germline J gene. This chain links TRBV6-1 with TRBJ1-4; 7 bases match TRBD1. Germline CDR1 reads MNHNS; CDR2 reads SASEGT. J was trimmed by 5 bases and V by 3 bases; bases with no gene match: 6. The CDR3 has 15 amino acids. The DNA read from the CDR3 is TGTGCCAGCAGTGACAGGGGGAGGCGAAATGAAAAA. Translation: CASSDRGRRNEK. The CDR3 as a whole reads CASSDRGRRNEKLFF.

Notes on this clone: The CDR3 goes on 3 residues after the read ends, and that part is filled in from the germline J gene. V usage is TRBV19 and J usage is TRBJ1-1, with D perhaps TRBD1 (6 bases). Looked up from germline, CDR1 is LNHDA and CDR2 is SQIVND (reference sequence). The CDR3 is made up of 14 amino acids. Incomplete CDR3 DNA: TGTGCCAGTAAAGGGGACATTACATCGGAGGGA. Its translation is CASKGDITSEG. The full CDR3 is CASKGDITSEGAFF.

A remark on this clone: At one of its ends the junction is not consistent with the germline gene, which may arise from a read error. The CDR3 goes on 3 residues after the read ends, and that part is filled in from the germline J gene. This chain joins TRBV7-7 and TRBJ2-3; a possible D gene is TRBD2 (6 bases). Germline lookup yields CDR1 SSHAT and CDR2 FNYEAQ (reference sequence). This CDR3 spans 16 amino acids. The CDR3 here is CASSLASGVLGETQYF. The part of the CDR3 DNA that was read is TGTGCTAGCAGCTTAGCTTCGGGGGTCCTCGGGGAGACG. Filled out from reference TRBV7-7 and TRBJ2-3, the complete variable domain reads GAGVSQSPRYKVTKRGQDVTLRCDPISSHATLYWYQQALGQGPEFLTYFNYEAQPDKSGLPSDRFSAERPEGSISTLTIQRTEQRDSAMYRCASSLASGVLGETQYFGPGTRLTVL.

Comment on this clone: The read finishes 3 residues shy of the CDR3 end, and the germline J gene is used to complete it. The chain carries TRBV14 and TRBJ2-1; 8 positions match TRBD2. V was clipped by 0 bases and J by 4 bases; unmatched bases: 11. Looked up from germline, CDR1 is SGHDN and CDR2 is FVKESK. The CDR3 consists of 18 residues. CDR3 DNA (partial): TGTGCCAGCAGCCAAGACCGAACCGGGACTAGGGGTTACAATGAG. Its protein product is CASSQDRTGTRGYNE. The full CDR3 sequence reads CASSQDRTGTRGYNEQFF. The variable domain in full, completed from reference TRBV14 and TRBJ2-1, reads EAGVTQFPSHSVIEKGQTVTLRCDPISGHDNLYWYRRVMGKEIKFLLHFVKESKQDESGMPNNRFLAERTGGTYSTLKVQPAELEDSGVYFCASSQDRTGTRGYNEQFFGPGTRLTVL.

With respect to this clone: The observed sequence ends 3 residues before the CDR3 terminus, with the missing tail filled in from the germline J gene. The chain couples TRBV18 to TRBJ1-1; 7 positions agree with TRBD1. V lost 6 bases, J lost 0 bases, and 28 bases stayed unmatched. From germline, CDR1 is KGHSH and CDR2 LQKENI. This CDR3 spans 22 amino acids. CDR3 amino acids: CASSLGGFAGTENLNMNTEAFF. The part of the CDR3 DNA that was read is TGTGCCAGCTCTCTTGGAGGCTTTGCGGGGACAGAAAATCTTAACATGAACACTGAA.

As concerns this clone: The DNA ends 3 residues before the CDR3 does, and the rest of the CDR3 is filled in from the germline J gene. The chain employs TRBV19 and TRBJ2-2; D might be TRBD1 (6 bases). CDR3 size: 12 residues. Germline V lookup: CDR1 LNHDA, CDR2 SQIVND (reference sequence). The sequenced CDR3 bases are TGTGCCAGTAGTAAAACAGGGTCACCG. Residues: CASSKTGSP. Given in full, the CDR3 is CASSKTGSPLFF.

Note on this clone: Sequencing ends 3 residues short of the CDR3 end; the germline J gene provides the rest. The chain is built from TRBV20-1 and TRBJ2-7; the D gene is possibly TRBD2 (6 bases). Germline CDR1 reads DFQATT; CDR2 reads SNEGSKA (reference sequence). The CDR3 sequence is 18 residues long. With 0 bases removed from V and 5 bases from J, the gap between germline ends came to 26 bases. The DNA read from the CDR3 is TGCAGTGCTAGAGATCGAGGAGCCGGCACTAGCATTCAGAACGAG. This translates into CSARDRGAGTSIQNE. The CDR3, in full, reads CSARDRGAGTSIQNEQYF.

Regarding this clone: The read comes to an end 3 residues before the CDR3 does, leaving the germline J gene to fill in the end. This chain connects TRBV7-9 to TRBJ1-2, with D possibly matching TRBD1 (6 bases). The germline CDR1 and CDR2 sequences are SEHNR and FQNEAQ (reference sequence). CDR3 length equals 15 residues. The sequenced CDR3 bases are TGTGCCAGCAGAAAACCGGGACAAGGCTCCTACGAC. It yields the protein CASRKPGQGSYD. The entire CDR3 is CASRKPGQGSYDYTF.

To note about this clone: The read falls 3 residues short of the CDR3 end, and the missing part is taken from the germline J gene. V gene TRBV28 combines with J gene TRBJ2-7; 12 nucleotides align to TRBD2. Trimming removed 5 bases from V and 2 bases from J; junction bases left unmatched: 1. The germline V gene encodes CDR1 MDHEN and CDR2 SYDVKM. The CDR3 is 14 residues long. CDR3 bases read: TGTGCCAGCAGTCGGACTAGCGGGGCCTACGAG. Amino acid sequence: CASSRTSGAYE. The whole CDR3 sequence reads CASSRTSGAYEQYF.

Note on this clone: The read gets to within 3 residues of the CDR3 end, and the germline J gene fills in the rest. This chain connects TRBV2 to TRBJ2-4; TRBD1 is a possible D gene (5 bases). Germline V lookup: CDR1 SNHLY, CDR2 FYNNEI. The CDR3 contains 14 residues. The covered CDR3 bases are TGTGCCAGCAGCCCCCACTCCGGCAGTAGGGGT. The encoded protein is CASSPHSGSRG. The CDR3 in full is CASSPHSGSRGQYF.

By frequency, this clone registers medium-sized. The read comes to an end 3 residues before the CDR3 does, leaving the germline J gene to fill in the end. This chain uses TRBV18 with TRBJ1-4, with 7 bases lining up with TRBD1. Trimming took 3 bases from V and 4 from J; bases not matched to a gene: 5. The CDR3 runs 15 residues. Germline-derived CDR1 and CDR2 are KGHSH and LQKENI. The chain's CDR3 is CASSPGQQNNEKLFF. CDR3 bases read: TGTGCCAGCTCACCGGGACAGCAGAATAATGAAAAA.

As to this clone: The read is 3 residues too short to cover the CDR3 end, so that end is filled in from the germline J gene. Other DNA sequences in this sample translate to the same CDR3. This chain links TRBV6-1 with TRBJ1-3, with 7 bases lining up with TRBD1. The CDR3 totals 15 residues. Germline V CDR1 and CDR2: MNHNS, SASEGT. Trimming took 3 bases from V and 0 from J; bases not matched to a gene: 2. The DNA read from the CDR3 is TGTGCCAGCAGTGAGGACAGGAACTCTGGAAACACC. Translating gives CASSEDRNSGNT. The CDR3 in full is CASSEDRNSGNTIYF.

Points on this clone: The sequenced fragment ends 3 residues before the CDR3 boundary, so the rest is inferred from the germline J gene. The chain employs TRBV28 and TRBJ1-5; D is possibly TRBD1 (5 bases). Trimming took 2 bases from V and 5 from J, leaving 16 bases between them. The CDR3 runs to 16 residues. CDR1 is MDHEN and CDR2 is SYDVKM in the germline V gene. CDR3 DNA (partial): TGTGCCAGCAGTTTAGGTGACAGTACTCCCGATCAGCCC. It specifies CASSLGDSTPDQP. The complete CDR3 sequence is CASSLGDSTPDQPQHF.

CDR3 DNA (partial): TGTGCCAGCAGCGCTTGGGACAGGGGGCTGCCG. The encoded protein is CASSAWDRGLP. The whole CDR3 protein reads CASSAWDRGLPQYF. V usage is TRBV5-6 and J usage is TRBJ2-3, with 12 bases matching TRBD1. The read finishes 3 residues shy of the CDR3 end, and the germline J gene is used to complete it. Germline CDR1 is SGHDT and CDR2 is YYEEEE. The CDR3 has 14 amino acids.

Regarding this clone: The read ends 3 residues early relative to the CDR3; the germline J gene fills the gap. The chain combines TRBV27 with TRBJ2-1, with D possibly TRBD2 on 6 matching bases. The CDR3 covers 14 residues. Trimming took 3 bases from V and 7 from J, leaving 13 bases between them. The germline CDR1 and CDR2 sequences are MNHEY and SMNVEV (reference sequence). The sequenced part of the CDR3 DNA is TGTGCCAGCAGTTTCCGGGGGAACGTGAATGAG. This sequence encodes CASSFRGNVNE. The CDR3 reads in full as CASSFRGNVNEQFF.

About this clone: The observed sequence ends 3 residues before the CDR3 terminus, with the missing tail filled in from the germline J gene. The chain links TRBV2 to TRBJ2-2; tentative D call: TRBD1 (6 bases). V was pared by 3 bases and J by 5 bases, with 19 bases between. CDR1 and CDR2 from the germline V gene are SNHLY and FYNNEI. The CDR3 sequence is 17 residues long. The CDR3 protein is CASSDNPPGARTGELFF. The sequenced CDR3 bases are TGTGCCAGCAGTGATAACCCCCCAGGGGCGAGGACCGGGGAG. The full variable domain, with the rest looked up from reference TRBV2 and TRBJ2-2, is EPEVTQTPSHQVTQMGQEVILRCVPISNHLYFYWYRQILGQKVEFLVSFYNNEISEKSEIFDDQFSVERPDGSNFTLKIRSTKLEDSAMYFCASSDNPPGARTGELFFGEGSRLTVL.

In the case of this clone: Read sequence stops 3 residues before the CDR3 end, and the germline J gene provides the missing end. The chain is built from TRBV4-1 and TRBJ2-7; TRBD2 matches 13 bases. The germline V gene has CDR1 MGHRA and CDR2 YSYEKL. J gave up 5 bases and V 0 bases, and 7 bases lay outside the gene matches. This CDR3 has 17 residues. CDR3 bases read: TGCGCCAGCAGCCAAGATCAACTAGCGGGGGGGAGGAACGAG. Its translation: CASSQDQLAGGRNE. The CDR3 reads in full as CASSQDQLAGGRNEQYF.

On this clone: The read terminates 3 residues before the CDR3 end, so the remaining end is supplied by the germline J gene. V gene TRBV7-2 combines with J gene TRBJ1-2; perhaps TRBD1 as D (5 bases). Germline assignment: CDR1 SGHTA and CDR2 FQGNSA. This CDR3 has 15 amino acids. CDR3 DNA, as far as it was read: TGTGCCAGCAGCTTCGGGACTAGCGGAACTACGGTC. Translation: CASSFGTSGTTV. The full CDR3 sequence reads CASSFGTSGTTVYTF.